This TCR beta chain was captured in a study of cytomegalovirus exposure and HLA in healthy donors. Study-level findings and limits: A prior analysis recorded that most TCR beta V segments were productive about 90% or about 30% of the time. The presence/absence work took it that sequencing depth was about the same across donors. In the analysis, some V segments, TRBV6-2 and TRBV6-3 included, were excluded as indistinguishable.

PCR was performed using 60 Vbeta and 13 Jbeta primers. Here immunoSEQ multiplex PCR was the method, and the copy in TCRdb shows in-frame clones only, minus some. Of some 110,000 clones listed, 70% to 80% are singletons. The CDR3 runs 14 residues. V was cut by 2 bases and J by 6 bases, with 10 bases left in between. CDR1 and CDR2 (germline): SGHDN, FVKESK. Turning to this clone: Its antigen is still unknown.

This TCR was recovered from a woman aged 18 to 35 in good health and CMV-seropositive. The sequenced material came from PBMCs. This chain joins TRBV14 and TRBJ1-4; D is unresolved. For the CDR3, the DNA is TGTGCCAGCAGCCAATGGGGAGTGGATGAAAAACTGTTTTTT. This gives the protein CASSQWGVDEKLFF.